This is a list of T cell receptor beta chains from one sample in a study of blood T cell repertoires in COVID-19. Only in-frame clones appear in the TCRdb table, and some are missing; sequencing was by immunoSEQ multiplex PCR. The table has a few hundred thousand clones, 87% seen once. The material sequenced was peripheral blood. All receptors derive from a man in his late teens or twenties with active or convalescent COVID-19. Each CDR3 is given with its conserved first and last residue. A D gene is named only where the DNA matches it firmly. Clone size is not always given. Where it is, it says once, few, many or a class for expanded clones.

TRBV9,TRBJ2-3,-,TRBD1,CASSVPGQVSTDTQYF,TGTGCCAGCAGCGTACCGGGACAGGTGAGCACAGATACGCAGTATTTT
TRBV12-5,TRBJ2-2,-,-,CASGSDSFNTGELFF,TGTGCTAGTGGTTCTGACAGCTTTAACACCGGGGAGCTGTTTTTT
TRBV15,TRBJ1-4,-,-,CATSRPGSGGEKLFF,TGTGCCACCAGCAGACCGGGCTCCGGGGGGGAAAAACTGTTTTTT
TRBV10-2,TRBJ2-2,few,-,CASSVRERTGELFF,TGCGCCAGCAGTGTTCGGGAGCGGACCGGGGAGCTGTTTTTT
TRBV29-1,TRBJ1-1,-,-,CSDEWGHCTEAFF,TGCAGCGACGAATGGGGACATTGCACTGAAGCTTTCTTT
TRBV3-1/TRBV3-2,TRBJ1-1,-,TRBD1,CASSRRDRASAEAFF,TGTGCCAGCAGCCGGAGGGACAGGGCGAGCGCTGAAGCTTTCTTT
TRBV5-1,TRBJ2-2,-,-,CASNFAGELFF,TGCGCCAGCAATTTCGCCGGGGAGCTGTTTTTT
TRBV9,TRBJ2-5,-,-,CASSGDIWGTQYF,TGTGCCAGCAGTGGGGACATCTGGGGGACCCAGTACTTC
TRBV6-5,TRBJ1-2,once,TRBD1,CASRSTTGGGGYTF,TGTGCCAGCAGAAGCACCACAGGGGGCGGAGGCTACACCTTC
TRBV6-5,TRBJ1-6,-,-,CASSSILTSPLHF,TGTGCCAGCAGTTCGATCCTTACATCACCCCTCCACTTT
TRBV4-1,TRBJ1-3,-,-,CASSQERNTIYF,TGCGCCAGCAGCCAGGAGCGAAACACCATATATTTT
TRBV5-1,TRBJ1-1,-,-,CASSYGRDTEAFF,TGCGCCAGCAGCTATGGGAGGGACACTGAAGCTTTCTTT
TRBV7-2,TRBJ1-1,-,-,CASSSRGGTEAFF,TGTGCCAGCAGCTCTAGGGGAGGGACTGAAGCTTTCTTT
TRBV5-4,TRBJ2-1,-,TRBD1,CASRRDRGTYNEQFF,TGTGCCAGCAGGCGGGACAGGGGAACCTACAATGAGCAGTTCTTC
TRBV20-1,TRBJ1-4,-,-,CSASFWDPGGEKLFF,TGCAGTGCTAGTTTTTGGGATCCCGGAGGTGAAAAACTGTTTTTT
TRBV5-6,TRBJ1-2,few,-,CASSLAGNRIGYTF,TGTGCCAGCAGCTTGGCGGGAAACCGTATCGGCTACACCTTC
TRBV14,TRBJ1-1,-,-,CASSLYSQGLGTEAFF,TGTGCCAGCAGCCTATACAGCCAGGGGTTGGGGACTGAAGCTTTCTTT
TRBV5-1,TRBJ1-1,-,TRBD1,CASSRDLTGMNTEAFF,TGCGCCAGCAGCCGAGATTTGACAGGGATGAACACTGAAGCTTTCTTT
TRBV5-4,TRBJ2-6,-,-,CASSHQGVGANVLTF,TGTGCCAGCAGCCACCAGGGTGTCGGGGCCAACGTCCTGACTTTC
TRBV20-1,TRBJ1-5,-,-,CSASIFGLGSGQPQHF,TGCAGTGCTAGTATATTTGGGTTGGGGAGCGGCCAGCCCCAGCATTTT
TRBV9,TRBJ2-2,-,TRBD2,CASSTTSGRFTGELFF,TGTGCCAGCAGTACTACTAGCGGGAGGTTCACCGGGGAGCTGTTTTTT
TRBV4-1,TRBJ2-7,-,-,CASSRSEASYEQYF,TGCGCCAGCAGCCGCTCCGAGGCGAGCTACGAGCAGTACTTC
TRBV10-1,TRBJ1-1,-,TRBD1,CASSLDRVNTEAFF,TGCGCCAGCAGTCTGGACAGGGTTAACACTGAAGCTTTCTTT
TRBV21-1,TRBJ2-3,-,-,CASSKDRDGLTGTQYF,TGTGCCAGCAGCAAAGACAGGGACGGCCTCACAGGTACGCAGTATTTT
TRBV28,TRBJ2-3,-,TRBD2,CASSFRLAGDTQYF,TGTGCCAGCAGTTTTCGACTAGCGGGAGATACGCAGTATTTT
TRBV11-2,TRBJ2-7,-,-,CASSLLLAPTYEQYF,TGTGCCAGCAGCTTACTCCTAGCGCCGACCTACGAGCAGTACTTC
TRBV7-9,TRBJ1-1,-,-,CASSRFRTDSTEAFF,TGTGCCAGCAGCCGATTCCGGACAGACTCCACTGAAGCTTTCTTT
TRBV4-1,TRBJ2-1,-,-,CASSHPLGGEQFF,TGCGCCAGCAGCCATCCCTTGGGGGGTGAGCAGTTCTTC
TRBV19,TRBJ2-4,-,-,CASSPLDYPQIQYF,TGTGCCAGTAGCCCACTCGACTATCCCCAGATTCAGTACTTC
TRBV19,TRBJ1-2,-,-,CASSPLANYGYTF,TGTGCCAGTAGCCCCCTTGCTAACTATGGCTACACCTTC
TRBV3-1/TRBV3-2,TRBJ2-1,-,TRBD2,CASSHEAGGPVNSTYNEQFF,TGTGCCAGCAGCCACGAAGCGGGGGGGCCGGTGAATAGCACGTACAATGAGCAGTTCTTC
TRBV5-1,TRBJ2-7,-,-,CASSRRGVGIDEQYF,TGCGCCAGCAGCCGCAGGGGTGTAGGGATCGACGAGCAGTACTTC
TRBV7-2,TRBJ2-2,-,-,CASTQGGTGNTGELFF,TGTGCCAGCACCCAGGGGGGCACAGGGAACACCGGGGAGCTGTTTTTT
TRBV5-6,TRBJ2-5,-,-,CASSFLSEETQYF,TGTGCCAGCAGCTTCCTTAGCGAAGAGACCCAGTACTTC
TRBV6-6,TRBJ1-6,-,-,CASSPRTSLTPNYNSPLHF,TGTGCCAGCAGTCCCCGGACATCCCTGACCCCGAATTATAATTCACCCCTCCACTTT
TRBV15,TRBJ1-2,-,-,CATSRITSGGGYTF,TGTGCCACCAGCAGAATTACTTCGGGGGGCGGCTACACCTTC
TRBV29-1,TRBJ1-4,-,-,CSVEDSATNEKLFF,TGCAGCGTTGAAGACTCTGCAACTAATGAAAAACTGTTTTTT
TRBV6-6,TRBJ1-2,-,-,CASSYREDYGYTF,TGTGCCAGCAGTTACAGGGAGGACTATGGCTACACCTTC
TRBV7-9,TRBJ1-1,many,-,CASSSKTGQTEAFF,TGTGCCAGCAGCTCTAAGACAGGTCAAACTGAAGCTTTCTTT
TRBV5-8,TRBJ2-1,-,-,CASSSIRPTVPSSYNEQFF,TGTGCCAGCAGCTCGATACGCCCGACGGTGCCTAGCTCCTACAATGAGCAGTTCTTC